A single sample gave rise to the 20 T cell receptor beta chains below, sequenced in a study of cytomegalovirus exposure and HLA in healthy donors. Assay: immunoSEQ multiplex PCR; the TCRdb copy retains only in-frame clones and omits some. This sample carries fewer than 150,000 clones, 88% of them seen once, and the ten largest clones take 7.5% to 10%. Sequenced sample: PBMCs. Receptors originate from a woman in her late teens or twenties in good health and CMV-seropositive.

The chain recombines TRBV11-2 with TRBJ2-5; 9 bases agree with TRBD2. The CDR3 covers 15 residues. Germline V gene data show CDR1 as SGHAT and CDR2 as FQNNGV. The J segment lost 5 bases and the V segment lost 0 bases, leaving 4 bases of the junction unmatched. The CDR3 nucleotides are TGTGCCAGCAGCTTAGAATTTGCGGGGGGGGAGACCCAGTACTTC. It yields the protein CASSLEFAGGETQYF.

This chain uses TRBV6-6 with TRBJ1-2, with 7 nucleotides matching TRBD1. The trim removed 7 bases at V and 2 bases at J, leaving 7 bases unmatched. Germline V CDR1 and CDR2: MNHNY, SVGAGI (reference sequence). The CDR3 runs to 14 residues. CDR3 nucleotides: TGTGCCAGCAACCCCAGGACAGGAAACTATGGCTACACCTTC. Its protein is CASNPRTGNYGYTF.

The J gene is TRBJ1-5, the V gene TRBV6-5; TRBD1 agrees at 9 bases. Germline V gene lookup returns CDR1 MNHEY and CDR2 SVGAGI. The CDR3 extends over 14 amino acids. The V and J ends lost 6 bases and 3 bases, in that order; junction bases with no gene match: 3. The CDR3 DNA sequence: TGTGCCAGCAGCGGACAGGGGAACAATCAGCCCCAGCATTTT. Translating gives CASSGQGNNQPQHF.

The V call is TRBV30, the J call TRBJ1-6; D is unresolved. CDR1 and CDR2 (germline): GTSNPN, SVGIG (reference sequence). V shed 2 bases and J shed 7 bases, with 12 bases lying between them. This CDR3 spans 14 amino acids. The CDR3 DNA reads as TGTGCCTGGAGTCTAGTGGCAGCAAATTCACCCCTCCACTTT. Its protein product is CAWSLVAANSPLHF.

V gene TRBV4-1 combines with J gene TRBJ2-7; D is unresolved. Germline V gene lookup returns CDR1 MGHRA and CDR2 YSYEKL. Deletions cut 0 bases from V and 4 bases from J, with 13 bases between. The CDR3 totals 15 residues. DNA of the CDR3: TGCGCCAGCAGCCAAGATGAGACGGGTAGGTACGAGCAGTACTTC. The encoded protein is CASSQDETGRYEQYF.

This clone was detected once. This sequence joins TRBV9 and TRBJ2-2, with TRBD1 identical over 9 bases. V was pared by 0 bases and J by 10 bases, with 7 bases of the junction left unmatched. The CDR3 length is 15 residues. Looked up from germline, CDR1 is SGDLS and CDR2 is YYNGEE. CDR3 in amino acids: CASSVAGTGLEELFF. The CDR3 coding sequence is TGTGCCAGCAGCGTAGCGGGGACAGGGCTCGAGGAGCTGTTTTTT. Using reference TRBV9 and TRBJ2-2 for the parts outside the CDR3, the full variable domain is DSGVTQTPKHLITATGQRVTLRCSPRSGDLSVYWYQQSLDQGLQFLIQYYNGEERAKGNILERFSAQQFPDLHSELNLSSLELGDSALYFCASSVAGTGLEELFFGEGSRLTVL.

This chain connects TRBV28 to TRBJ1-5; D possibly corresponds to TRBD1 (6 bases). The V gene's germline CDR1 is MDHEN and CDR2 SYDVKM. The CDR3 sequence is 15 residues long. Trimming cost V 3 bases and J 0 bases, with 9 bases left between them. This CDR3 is CASSLGAISNQPQHF. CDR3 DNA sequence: TGTGCCAGCAGTTTGGGGGCGATTAGCAATCAGCCCCAGCATTTT.

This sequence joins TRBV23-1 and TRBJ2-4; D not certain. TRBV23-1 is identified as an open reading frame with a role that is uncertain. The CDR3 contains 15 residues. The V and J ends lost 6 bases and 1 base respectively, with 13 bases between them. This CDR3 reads CASSPQNRAKNIQYF. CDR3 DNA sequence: TGCGCCAGCAGCCCACAGAACCGGGCCAAAAACATTCAGTACTTC.

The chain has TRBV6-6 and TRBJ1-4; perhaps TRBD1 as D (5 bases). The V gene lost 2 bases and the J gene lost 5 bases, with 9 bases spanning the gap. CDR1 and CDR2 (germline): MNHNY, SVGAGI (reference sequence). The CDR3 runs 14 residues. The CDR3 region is CASSYRGGNEKLFF. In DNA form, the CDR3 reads TGTGCCAGCAGTTACAGGGGAGGGAATGAAAAACTGTTTTTT.

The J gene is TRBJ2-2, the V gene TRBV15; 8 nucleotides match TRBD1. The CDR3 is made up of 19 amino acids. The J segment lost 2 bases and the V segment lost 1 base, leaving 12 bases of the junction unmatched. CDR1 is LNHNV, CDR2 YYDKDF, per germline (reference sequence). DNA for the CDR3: TGTGCCACCAGCAGAGCCCGGACAGGGACTGGGTTTAACACCGGGGAGCTGTTTTTT. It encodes CATSRARTGTGFNTGELFF.

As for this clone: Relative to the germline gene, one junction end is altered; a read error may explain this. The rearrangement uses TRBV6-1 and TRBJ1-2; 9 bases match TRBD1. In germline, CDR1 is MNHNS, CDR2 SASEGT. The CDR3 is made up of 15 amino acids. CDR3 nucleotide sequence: TGTGCCAGCAGCGACCAGGGACAGGGACCCTATGGCTACACCTTT. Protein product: CASSDQGQGPYGYTF.

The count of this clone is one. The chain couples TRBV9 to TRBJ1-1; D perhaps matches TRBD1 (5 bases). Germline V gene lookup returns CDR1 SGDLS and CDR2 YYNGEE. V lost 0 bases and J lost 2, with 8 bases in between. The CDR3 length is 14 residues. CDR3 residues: CASSVAGGNTEAFF. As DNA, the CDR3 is TGTGCCAGCAGCGTAGCCGGGGGAAACACTGAAGCTTTCTTT.

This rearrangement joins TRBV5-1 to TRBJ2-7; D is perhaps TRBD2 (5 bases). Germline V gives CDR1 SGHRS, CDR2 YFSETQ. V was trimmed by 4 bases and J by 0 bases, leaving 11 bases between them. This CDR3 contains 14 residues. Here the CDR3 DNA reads TGCGCCAGCAGCGCGGCGGGCAGCTCCTACGAGCAGTACTTC. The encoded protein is CASSAAGSSYEQYF.

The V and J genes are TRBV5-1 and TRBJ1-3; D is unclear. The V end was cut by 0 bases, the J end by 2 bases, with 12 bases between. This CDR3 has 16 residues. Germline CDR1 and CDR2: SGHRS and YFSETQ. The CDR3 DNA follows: TGCGCCAGCAGCTTGGCCGGGGAAAGCACTGGAAACACCATATATTTT. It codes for CASSLAGESTGNTIYF.

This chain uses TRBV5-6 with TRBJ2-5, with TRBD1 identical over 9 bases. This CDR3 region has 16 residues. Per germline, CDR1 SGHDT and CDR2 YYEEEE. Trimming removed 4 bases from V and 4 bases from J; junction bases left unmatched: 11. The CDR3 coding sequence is TGTGCCAGCAGCCTTGGAGGACAGGGGCTTTCAGAGACCCAGTACTTC. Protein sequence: CASSLGGQGLSETQYF.

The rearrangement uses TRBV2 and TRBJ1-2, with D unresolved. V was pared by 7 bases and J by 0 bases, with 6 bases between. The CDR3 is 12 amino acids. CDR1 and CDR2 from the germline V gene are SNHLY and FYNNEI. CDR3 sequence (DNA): TGTGCCAGCATTTCGGCTAACTATGGCTACACCTTC. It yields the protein CASISANYGYTF.

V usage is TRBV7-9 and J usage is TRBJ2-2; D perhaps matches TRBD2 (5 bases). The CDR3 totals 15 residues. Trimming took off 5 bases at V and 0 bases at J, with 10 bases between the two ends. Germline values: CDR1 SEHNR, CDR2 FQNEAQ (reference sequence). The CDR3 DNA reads TGTGCCAGCAGCCGCCGGACTGCGAACACCGGGGAGCTGTTTTTT. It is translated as CASSRRTANTGELFF.

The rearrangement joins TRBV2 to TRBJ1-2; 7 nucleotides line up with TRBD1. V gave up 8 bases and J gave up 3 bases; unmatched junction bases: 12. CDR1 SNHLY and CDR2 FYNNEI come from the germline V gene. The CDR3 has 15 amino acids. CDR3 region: CASRNDREVHYGYTF. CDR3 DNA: TGTGCCAGCCGGAATGACAGGGAGGTTCACTATGGCTACACCTTC.

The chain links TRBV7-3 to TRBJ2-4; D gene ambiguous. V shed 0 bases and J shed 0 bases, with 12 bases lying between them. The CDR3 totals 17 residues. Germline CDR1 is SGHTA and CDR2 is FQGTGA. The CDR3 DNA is TGTGCCAGCAGCTTAACGTTTACGCGACTAGCCAAAAACATTCAGTACTTC. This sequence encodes CASSLTFTRLAKNIQYF.

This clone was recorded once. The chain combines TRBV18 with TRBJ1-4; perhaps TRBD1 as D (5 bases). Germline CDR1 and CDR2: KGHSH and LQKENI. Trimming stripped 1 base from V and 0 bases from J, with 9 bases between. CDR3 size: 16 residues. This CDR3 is CASSPQVTATNEKLFF. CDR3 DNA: TGTGCCAGCTCACCACAGGTGACAGCAACTAATGAAAAACTGTTTTTT.